The TCR beta chain under discussion was sequenced for a study of CD4 T cells in relation to SARS-CoV-2 and coronaviruses. About the research overall: ViraFEST: approximately 10-day antigen culture of PBMCs, then TCR beta CDR3 sequencing.

Study findings and constraints: Samples before the pandemic and after infection were not matched within any donor.

Survey-level TCR-beta sequencing used DNA from CEF-cultured naive and memory CD4+ T cells. Only in-frame clones appear in the TCRdb table, and some are missing; sequencing was by immunoSEQ multiplex PCR. This sample yields tens of thousands of clones, of which 77% are seen a single time; 2.5% to 3.5% belongs to the top ten. Points on this clone: Its antigen is unidentified.

Germline V gives CDR1 SEHNR, CDR2 FQNEAQ (reference sequence). This CDR3 contains 14 residues. V was pared by 6 bases and J by 4 bases, with 6 bases of the junction left unmatched. For around ten days, 85,000 to 100,000 sorted CD4+ cells grew with T cell-depleted PBMCs and CEF. The source material was memory CD4+ T cells from PBMCs, cultured in vitro. The sequence was collected from an adult with COVID-19. J is TRBJ2-5 and V is TRBV7-9, with 9 bases fitting TRBD1. CDR3 bases: TGTGCCAGCAGATCGACAGGGGGAGGAGAGACCCAGTACTTC. Its protein is CASRSTGGGETQYF. Full variable domain (rest looked up from reference TRBV7-9 and TRBJ2-5): DTGVSQNPRHKITKRGQNVTFRCDPISEHNRLYWYRQTLGQGPEFLTYFQNEAQLEKSRLLSDRFSAERPKGSFSTLEIQRTEQGDSAMYLCASRSTGGGETQYFGPGTRLLVL.